This record looks at one T cell receptor (beta chain) sequence and its context. Germline-derived CDR1 and CDR2 are SGHVS and FQNEAQ. The CDR3 loop spans 16 amino acids. This entry belongs to a study of monozygotic twins with inflammatory bowel disease. Whole blood, unsorted for T cells, was the source of total RNA. With the 5' RACE reads reprocessed, TCRdb shows one record per CDR3 protein and no DNA. The table lists some 100,000 distinct CDR3 sequences, with around 12% in the top ten. The rearrangement joins TRBV7-8 to TRBJ2-1; TCRdb proposes TRBD1, but this gene call is untestable without DNA. Sequenced input: blood. The TCR comes from a human donor with ulcerative colitis or Crohn's disease, or a healthy co-twin of an affected twin (not recorded which). The CDR3 sequence is CASSEGGTHGYNEQFF.